Presented here are 15 T cell receptor beta chains from one specimen sequenced in a study of blood T cell repertoires in COVID-19. The repertoire was sequenced with immunoSEQ multiplex PCR; TCRdb's copy has only in-frame clones and lacks some. Of fewer than 450,000 clones in the sample, 88% were seen once. Sequenced input: peripheral blood. These receptors came from a woman in her seventies with COVID-19, enrolled during active disease.

The V gene is TRBV7-9, the J gene TRBJ1-1, with D unclear. Trimming shortened V by 0 bases and J by 1 base, and 9 bases separated the two germline ends. Per the germline V gene, CDR1 is SEHNR and CDR2 is FQNEAQ (reference sequence). The CDR3 is 15 amino acids. The CDR3 region is CASSLALGGNTEAFF. CDR3 DNA sequence: TGTGCCAGCAGCTTAGCGTTAGGAGGGAACACTGAAGCTTTCTTT.

A few counts support this clone. DNA of the CDR3: TGTGCCAGCAGCTCGACGGGAATGAACACTGAAGCTTTCTTT. Encoded protein: CASSSTGMNTEAFF. The V call is TRBV7-8, the J call TRBJ1-1, with unresolved D. Trimming stripped 4 bases from V and 0 bases from J, with 9 bases between. There are 14 residues in the CDR3. Germline loops: CDR1 SGHVS, CDR2 FQNEAQ.

The J gene is TRBJ2-4, the V gene TRBV6-2 or TRBV6-3, with 10 bases that match TRBD1. V lost 5 bases and J lost 7; bases outside the gene matches: 11. The length of the CDR3 is 16 residues. The germline V gene has CDR1 MNHEY and CDR2 SVGEGT. This CDR3 reads CASSPATGGGGNIQYF. The CDR3 coding sequence is TGTGCCAGCAGTCCCGCGACAGGGGGCGGCGGTAACATTCAGTACTTC.

This chain uses TRBV6-7 with TRBJ1-3, with no clear D. TRBV6-7 is an open reading frame, and its role is uncertain. The CDR3 consists of 16 residues. Trimming removed 2 bases from V and 4 bases from J, with 15 bases in between. CDR3 sequence: CASSYPRRAGGNTIYF. CDR3 nucleotides: TGTGCCAGCAGTTACCCCCGGAGGGCCGGGGGAAACACCATATATTTT.

V and J are TRBV4-3 and TRBJ2-7; 7 nucleotides agree with TRBD2. The length of the CDR3 is 17 residues. Trimming at V came to 3 bases and at J to 2 bases, leaving 13 bases not matched to a gene. Looked up from germline, CDR1 is LGHNA and CDR2 is YSLEER. CDR3: CASSHAGGGQIAYEQYF. The CDR3 nucleotides read TGCGCCAGCAGCCACGCAGGCGGGGGTCAGATTGCCTACGAGCAGTACTTC.

V gene TRBV5-1 combines with J gene TRBJ2-7; D call uncertain. Germline V lookup: CDR1 SGHRS, CDR2 YFSETQ. Trimming pared 6 bases from V and 5 bases from J, leaving 9 bases between. CDR3 length: 11 amino acids. CDR3 residues: CASTSGNEQYF. The CDR3 DNA follows: TGCGCCAGCACTTCCGGTAACGAGCAGTACTTC.

The CDR3: CASWGQGESGYTF. The CDR3 coding sequence is TGTGCCAGTTGGGGACAGGGGGAAAGTGGCTACACCTTC. The chain joins TRBV5-4 to TRBJ1-2, with TRBD1 identical over 11 bases. The ends lost 8 bases at V and 7 bases at J; junction bases unmatched: 7. The CDR3 sequence is 13 residues long. In germline, CDR1 is SGHNT, CDR2 YYREEE (reference sequence).

The rearrangement uses TRBV2 and TRBJ2-7; 8 bases are shared with TRBD1. The V and J ends lost 2 bases and 5 bases, in that order; junction bases with no gene match: 8. This CDR3 is 15 amino acids long. CDR1 and CDR2 (germline): SNHLY, FYNNEI. CDR3 sequence: CASSEQDRVYHEQYF. The CDR3 bases are TGTGCCAGCAGTGAACAGGACAGGGTATATCACGAGCAGTACTTC.

This clone was counted once. The chain recombines TRBV24-1 with TRBJ2-1; D is unclear. There are 14 residues in the CDR3. Germline V gives CDR1 KGHDR, CDR2 SFDVKD. V lost 3 bases and J lost 5, with 10 bases in between. DNA of the CDR3: TGTGCCACCAGTGATGACGACACAAACAATGAGCAGTTCTTC. The encoded protein is CATSDDDTNNEQFF.

This chain uses TRBV2 with TRBJ1-2, with D possibly matching TRBD1 (6 bases). Between the trimmed V and J ends, which lost 5 bases and 4 bases, there was a span of 11 bases. Germline values: CDR1 SNHLY, CDR2 FYNNEI. The CDR3 totals 13 residues. The CDR3 is CASSRGGSYGYTF. CDR3 nucleotides: TGTGCCAGCAGTCGAGGGGGAAGCTATGGCTACACCTTC. Filled out from reference TRBV2 and TRBJ1-2, the complete variable domain reads EPEVTQTPSHQVTQMGQEVILRCVPISNHLYFYWYRQILGQKVEFLVSFYNNEISEKSEIFDDQFSVERPDGSNFTLKIRSTKLEDSAMYFCASSRGGSYGYTFGSGTRLTVV.

DNA for the CDR3: TGTGCCAGCTCACCTACAGGGGCCCCTGGGGAGACTGAAGCTTTCTTT. Encoded protein: CASSPTGAPGETEAFF. The chain uses TRBV18 and TRBJ1-1; 7 positions match TRBD1. The CDR3 covers 16 residues. Per the germline V gene, CDR1 is KGHSH and CDR2 is LQKENI. With 3 bases clipped from V and 5 bases from J, the junction kept 12 bases outside the gene matches.

The chain combines TRBV5-1 with TRBJ1-1; 9 nucleotides align to TRBD1. V shed 4 bases, J shed 4 bases, and the junction held 11 bases outside the gene matches. CDR1 and CDR2 (germline): SGHRS, YFSETQ. CDR3 length: 16 residues. This CDR3 reads CASSPRTGDSSTEAFF. The CDR3 nucleotides are TGCGCCAGCAGCCCCCGGACAGGGGATAGCAGCACTGAAGCTTTCTTT.

The chain has TRBV27 and TRBJ2-4, with TRBD1 matching 7 bases. Germline-derived CDR1 and CDR2 are MNHEY and SMNVEV (reference sequence). There are 16 residues in the CDR3. V was pared by 5 bases and J by 0 bases, with 7 bases of the junction left unmatched. CDR3: CASSTRDRKAKNIQYF. As DNA, the CDR3 is TGTGCCAGCAGTACTCGGGACAGAAAAGCCAAAAACATTCAGTACTTC.

The rearrangement uses TRBV6-5 and TRBJ2-3; TRBD1 aligns across 9 bases. Per the germline V gene, CDR1 is MNHEY and CDR2 is SVGAGI. Germline trimming cut 6 bases from V and 2 bases from J; bases unmatched to any gene: 6. CDR3 length equals 15 residues. CDR3 residues: CASSRTGGLTDTQYF. In DNA, the CDR3 is TGTGCCAGCAGCCGTACAGGGGGCCTCACAGATACGCAGTATTTT.

CDR3 loop: CASSLSGGLSEKLFF. The CDR3 DNA reads as TGTGCCAGCAGCTTGTCAGGGGGCTTGAGTGAAAAACTGTTTTTT. V gene TRBV5-6 combines with J gene TRBJ1-4, with TRBD1 matching 8 bases. This CDR3 has 15 amino acids. The germline CDR1 and CDR2 sequences are SGHDT and YYEEEE. J was trimmed by 7 bases and V by 1 base; bases with no gene match: 6.